Listed below are T cell receptor beta chains from one sample, sequenced in a study of cytomegalovirus exposure and HLA in healthy donors. Method: immunoSEQ multiplex PCR; TCRdb's copy keeps in-frame clones and lacks some. Of some 350,000 clones in the sample, approximately 90% were seen once. The sequencing input was PBMCs. All receptors derive from a woman aged 30 to 39 in good health and CMV-seropositive. CDR3s include the opening cysteine and the closing phenylalanine or tryptophan. The order of the fields is V gene, clone size, D gene, J gene, CDR3 DNA, CDR3 protein. D genes are given only for firm matches. The size field is filled for only some rows; it gives once, few, many or a size class.

v_gene: TRBV27; abundance: -; d_gene: TRBD2; j_gene: TRBJ2-1; CDR3nt: TGTGCCAGCAGTTCGCCAGCGGGAGTCGTAGATGAGCAGTTCTTC; CDR3aa: CASSSPAGVVDEQFF
v_gene: TRBV5-1; abundance: -; d_gene: -; j_gene: TRBJ2-1; CDR3nt: TGCGCCAGCAGCTCAAGCGGAAGCGACCCCGATGAGCAGTTCTTC; CDR3aa: CASSSSGSDPDEQFF
v_gene: TRBV30; abundance: -; d_gene: -; j_gene: TRBJ2-1; CDR3nt: TGTGCCCGGATGGGGGTTGCCTACAATGAGCAGTTCTTC; CDR3aa: CARMGVAYNEQFF
v_gene: TRBV20-1; abundance: once; d_gene: -; j_gene: TRBJ2-7; CDR3nt: TGCAGTGCTACCTTTTTCGAGCAGTACTTC; CDR3aa: CSATFFEQYF
v_gene: TRBV29-1; abundance: -; d_gene: -; j_gene: TRBJ2-2; CDR3nt: TGCAGCGTTGTAACAAGCGGCGCGAACACCGGGGAGCTGTTTTTT; CDR3aa: CSVVTSGANTGELFF
v_gene: TRBV29-1; abundance: -; d_gene: TRBD2; j_gene: TRBJ2-3; CDR3nt: TGCAGCGTTGAGCGGCCGGCTAGCGGTTTGGTAGATACGCAGTATTTT; CDR3aa: CSVERPASGLVDTQYF
v_gene: TRBV28; abundance: once; d_gene: -; j_gene: TRBJ1-2; CDR3nt: TGTGCCAGCAGACTTAAAGTTTTTCCGGGCTATGGCTACACCTTC; CDR3aa: CASRLKVFPGYGYTF
v_gene: TRBV7-2; abundance: -; d_gene: -; j_gene: TRBJ2-5; CDR3nt: TGTGCCAGCAGCTTCGCCCCGGGGCAAGAGACCCAGTACTTC; CDR3aa: CASSFAPGQETQYF
v_gene: TRBV20-1; abundance: -; d_gene: -; j_gene: TRBJ1-2; CDR3nt: TGCAGTGCTAGAGATACGGGTGGCTACACCTTC; CDR3aa: CSARDTGGYTF
v_gene: TRBV7-3; abundance: -; d_gene: TRBD2; j_gene: TRBJ2-5; CDR3nt: TGTGCCAGCAGCTTAACCCCGACTAGCTTGGAGACCCAGTACTTC; CDR3aa: CASSLTPTSLETQYF
v_gene: TRBV30; abundance: -; d_gene: TRBD2; j_gene: TRBJ2-2; CDR3nt: TGTGCCTGGATACTAGCGGGAGTGAAGTTTTTT; CDR3aa: CAWILAGVKFF
v_gene: TRBV5-1; abundance: -; d_gene: -; j_gene: TRBJ1-5; CDR3nt: TGCGCCAGCAGCTTGGGTGGGCCCAATTCCAATCAGCCCCAGCATTTT; CDR3aa: CASSLGGPNSNQPQHF
v_gene: TRBV6-1; abundance: -; d_gene: -; j_gene: TRBJ2-6; CDR3nt: TGTGCCAGCAGTGTTGGAGGCTCTGGGGCCAACGTCCTGACTTTC; CDR3aa: CASSVGGSGANVLTF
v_gene: TRBV2; abundance: -; d_gene: -; j_gene: TRBJ2-1; CDR3nt: TGTGCCAGCGGTAGTTTTTCCAATGAGCAGTTCTTC; CDR3aa: CASGSFSNEQFF
v_gene: TRBV5-1; abundance: -; d_gene: TRBD1; j_gene: TRBJ2-7; CDR3nt: TGCGCCAGCAGCTATGGGGACAGCGCCAGTACGAGGCAGTACTTC; CDR3aa: CASSYGDSASTRQYF
v_gene: TRBV15; abundance: few; d_gene: -; j_gene: TRBJ2-7; CDR3nt: TGTGCCACCAGCGGCGGGACATGGTCCTACGAGCAGTACTTC; CDR3aa: CATSGGTWSYEQYF
v_gene: TRBV6-5; abundance: -; d_gene: TRBD1; j_gene: TRBJ1-5; CDR3nt: TGTGCCAGCAGTTACTCGAGACAGGGTTTTCATCAGCCCCAGCATTTT; CDR3aa: CASSYSRQGFHQPQHF
v_gene: TRBV27; abundance: -; d_gene: -; j_gene: TRBJ1-2; CDR3nt: TGTGCCAGCAGTCCCACGCTGGGAGGGGGATATGGCTACACCTTC; CDR3aa: CASSPTLGGGYGYTF
v_gene: TRBV27; abundance: -; d_gene: -; j_gene: TRBJ2-7; CDR3nt: TGTGCCAGCAGTGGCTTAAGGGAGCAGTACTTC; CDR3aa: CASSGLREQYF
v_gene: TRBV11-3; abundance: -; d_gene: TRBD2; j_gene: TRBJ2-7; CDR3nt: TGTGCCAGCAGCTCAACTAGCGGGAGTCGGTACGAGCAGTACTTC; CDR3aa: CASSSTSGSRYEQYF
v_gene: TRBV30; abundance: -; d_gene: -; j_gene: TRBJ2-4; CDR3nt: TGTGCCTGGAGTCCTATAAGGAACATTCAGTACTTC; CDR3aa: CAWSPIRNIQYF
v_gene: TRBV7-3; abundance: -; d_gene: TRBD2; j_gene: TRBJ2-1; CDR3nt: TGTGCCAGCAGTATTCAACAACCGGGACTAGCGGGAGAGGGGAATGAGCAGTTCTTC; CDR3aa: CASSIQQPGLAGEGNEQFF
v_gene: TRBV28; abundance: once; d_gene: TRBD1; j_gene: TRBJ1-5; CDR3nt: TGTGCCAGCGGGACAGGGAGGTTTAGCAATCAGCCCCAGCATTTT; CDR3aa: CASGTGRFSNQPQHF
v_gene: TRBV4-1; abundance: -; d_gene: TRBD2; j_gene: TRBJ2-7; CDR3nt: TGCGCCAGCAGCCAAGGGTTCGGACTAGGGTCCTACGAGCAGTACTTC; CDR3aa: CASSQGFGLGSYEQYF
v_gene: TRBV6-5; abundance: -; d_gene: TRBD1; j_gene: TRBJ2-1; CDR3nt: TGTGCCAGCACAATGGGACAGAGCTCCTACAATGAGCAGTTCTTC; CDR3aa: CASTMGQSSYNEQFF
v_gene: TRBV4-1; abundance: few; d_gene: -; j_gene: TRBJ1-2; CDR3nt: TGCGCCAGCAGCCAAGAACCGGGCTATGGCTACACCTTC; CDR3aa: CASSQEPGYGYTF
v_gene: TRBV5-1; abundance: -; d_gene: -; j_gene: TRBJ1-1; CDR3nt: TGCGCCAGCAGACCCAATGGGGGCACTGAAGCTTTCTTT; CDR3aa: CASRPNGGTEAFF
v_gene: TRBV6-5; abundance: -; d_gene: -; j_gene: TRBJ1-4; CDR3nt: TGTGCCAGCAGTCCCGTCTTCGGTGAAAAACTGTTTTTT; CDR3aa: CASSPVFGEKLFF
v_gene: TRBV7-9; abundance: -; d_gene: TRBD1; j_gene: TRBJ1-1; CDR3nt: TGTGCCAGCAGCTTAGTAACAGGGGTTATGAACACTGAAGCTTTCTTT; CDR3aa: CASSLVTGVMNTEAFF
v_gene: TRBV2; abundance: -; d_gene: TRBD2; j_gene: TRBJ2-5; CDR3nt: TGTGCCAGCAGTGAACATATAGCGGGAGACCTCACAGAGACCCAGTACTTC; CDR3aa: CASSEHIAGDLTETQYF
v_gene: TRBV11-2; abundance: -; d_gene: -; j_gene: TRBJ2-7; CDR3nt: TGTGCCAGCAGCTTAGATAGTCGTTTGAACTCCTACGAGCAGTACTTC; CDR3aa: CASSLDSRLNSYEQYF
v_gene: TRBV7-8; abundance: -; d_gene: -; j_gene: TRBJ1-5; CDR3nt: TGTGCCAGCAGCTCCCGGACATCAGAGGGGCCCCAGCATTTT; CDR3aa: CASSSRTSEGPQHF
v_gene: TRBV9; abundance: -; d_gene: -; j_gene: TRBJ1-2; CDR3nt: TGTGCCAGCAGCGCCACAGAGTACTGGGGTGGCTACACCTTC; CDR3aa: CASSATEYWGGYTF
v_gene: TRBV4-3; abundance: once; d_gene: -; j_gene: TRBJ2-7; CDR3nt: TGCGCCAGCAGCCAAGGGAATGGCTACGAGCAGTACTTC; CDR3aa: CASSQGNGYEQYF
v_gene: TRBV7-9; abundance: -; d_gene: -; j_gene: TRBJ2-3; CDR3nt: TGTGCCAGCAGCTGGTGGAACTATACGCAGTATTTT; CDR3aa: CASSWWNYTQYF
v_gene: TRBV6-5; abundance: -; d_gene: TRBD1; j_gene: TRBJ2-7; CDR3nt: TGTGCCAGCAGACCCGGGACAGCATTGTCCTACGAGCAGTACTTC; CDR3aa: CASRPGTALSYEQYF
v_gene: TRBV9; abundance: -; d_gene: TRBD2; j_gene: TRBJ2-7; CDR3nt: TGTGCCAGCAGCGTAGCTCTAGCGGGAGGGCCTTTCGAGCAGTACTTC; CDR3aa: CASSVALAGGPFEQYF
v_gene: TRBV27; abundance: -; d_gene: -; j_gene: TRBJ1-2; CDR3nt: TGTGCCAGCAGCCCGGGGGGTACCTATGGCTACACCTTC; CDR3aa: CASSPGGTYGYTF
v_gene: TRBV4-1; abundance: once; d_gene: -; j_gene: TRBJ2-7; CDR3nt: TGCGCCAGCAGCCAAGTCTCGACGGTCACCTACGAGCAGTACTTC; CDR3aa: CASSQVSTVTYEQYF
v_gene: TRBV13; abundance: -; d_gene: TRBD2; j_gene: TRBJ2-7; CDR3nt: TGTGCCAGCAGCTCCAGAAGCGGGAGGGCATCATCGGGTGGCTACGAGCAGTACTTC; CDR3aa: CASSSRSGRASSGGYEQYF
v_gene: TRBV19; abundance: few; d_gene: -; j_gene: TRBJ1-5; CDR3nt: TGTGCCAGTAGTACGGACAGTCGCAATCAGCCCCAGCATTTT; CDR3aa: CASSTDSRNQPQHF
v_gene: TRBV14; abundance: -; d_gene: -; j_gene: TRBJ1-2; CDR3nt: TGTGCCAGCAGCCAATCTTCCTATGGCTACACCTTC; CDR3aa: CASSQSSYGYTF
v_gene: TRBV29-1; abundance: -; d_gene: -; j_gene: TRBJ2-7; CDR3nt: TGCAGCGTTGTAGAGGGGTACGAGCAGTACTTC; CDR3aa: CSVVEGYEQYF
v_gene: TRBV7-2; abundance: -; d_gene: -; j_gene: TRBJ1-2; CDR3nt: TGTGCCAGCAGCTCTCGGACGTGGGGTGGCTACACCTTC; CDR3aa: CASSSRTWGGYTF
v_gene: TRBV5-4; abundance: -; d_gene: -; j_gene: TRBJ1-5; CDR3nt: TGTGCCAGCAGCTTGGAAGACCGAGGCAATCAGCCCCAGCATTTT; CDR3aa: CASSLEDRGNQPQHF
v_gene: TRBV29-1; abundance: -; d_gene: TRBD1; j_gene: TRBJ1-3; CDR3nt: TGCAGCGTTGGGGGACAGCGACTCTCTGGAAACACCATATATTTT; CDR3aa: CSVGGQRLSGNTIYF
v_gene: TRBV9; abundance: -; d_gene: -; j_gene: TRBJ2-1; CDR3nt: TGTGCCAGCAGCATGCGGGACAGTGGTAATGAGCAGTTCTTC; CDR3aa: CASSMRDSGNEQFF
v_gene: TRBV30; abundance: -; d_gene: -; j_gene: TRBJ2-4; CDR3nt: TGTGCCTGGAGTGTACTCGGAAAAAGGGATGTTAAAAACATTCAGTACTTC; CDR3aa: CAWSVLGKRDVKNIQYF
v_gene: TRBV5-1; abundance: -; d_gene: TRBD2; j_gene: TRBJ2-5; CDR3nt: TGCGCCAGCAGCTTAGGGACTAGCGGCCAAGAGACCCAGTACTTC; CDR3aa: CASSLGTSGQETQYF
v_gene: TRBV28; abundance: -; d_gene: -; j_gene: TRBJ2-2; CDR3nt: TGTGCCAGCAAGACTCCGAACACCGGGGAGCTGTTTTTT; CDR3aa: CASKTPNTGELFF
v_gene: TRBV7-2; abundance: -; d_gene: TRBD1; j_gene: TRBJ2-7; CDR3nt: TGTGCCAGCAGCTTAGCCGGGACAGGGGGCTCCTACGAGCAGTACTTC; CDR3aa: CASSLAGTGGSYEQYF
v_gene: TRBV5-4; abundance: -; d_gene: -; j_gene: TRBJ2-7; CDR3nt: TGTGCCAGCAGCAAAGGAGGCGGCTACGAGCAGTACTTC; CDR3aa: CASSKGGGYEQYF
v_gene: TRBV4-1; abundance: -; d_gene: -; j_gene: TRBJ1-1; CDR3nt: TGCGCCAGCAGCCAGCCAAGGGGTGTGAACACTGAAGCTTTCTTT; CDR3aa: CASSQPRGVNTEAFF
v_gene: TRBV27; abundance: -; d_gene: -; j_gene: TRBJ2-3; CDR3nt: TGTGCCAGCAGTTGGGGCGCAGATACGCAGTATTTT; CDR3aa: CASSWGADTQYF